A single T cell receptor (beta chain) is shown here with its context. The antigen is not known. The CDR3 consists of 15 residues. The ends lost 6 bases at V and 8 bases at J; junction bases unmatched: 14. Germline V gene lookup returns CDR1 MDHEN and CDR2 SYDVKM. Clones were read by immunoSEQ multiplex PCR, and TCRdb kept only the in-frame ones, dropping some. The sample shows about 120,000 clones, 65% to 85% of them seen only once. This specimen belongs to a study of radiation and T cells in renal cell carcinoma. Points from the study as a whole: Baseline intratumoral clonotype presence is unknown without pretreatment biopsies. From baseline, blood top tumor clonotypes peaked at 2 weeks post-radiation.

As to time point: blood 2 weeks post-SBRT. As to treatment: 15 Gy SBRT to primary tumor, nephrectomy 4 weeks later. The source of this sequence is a man in his fifties with renal cell carcinoma. The gene calls are TRBV28 and TRBJ1-2, with 8 bases identical to TRBD1. The material was blood, obtained from a patient whose treatment included radiotherapy and nephrectomy. The CDR3 sequence is CASSPEPRGPSGYTF. The DNA for the CDR3 is TGTGCCAGCAGCCCTGAACCCAGGGGGCCATCGGGCTACACCTTC.